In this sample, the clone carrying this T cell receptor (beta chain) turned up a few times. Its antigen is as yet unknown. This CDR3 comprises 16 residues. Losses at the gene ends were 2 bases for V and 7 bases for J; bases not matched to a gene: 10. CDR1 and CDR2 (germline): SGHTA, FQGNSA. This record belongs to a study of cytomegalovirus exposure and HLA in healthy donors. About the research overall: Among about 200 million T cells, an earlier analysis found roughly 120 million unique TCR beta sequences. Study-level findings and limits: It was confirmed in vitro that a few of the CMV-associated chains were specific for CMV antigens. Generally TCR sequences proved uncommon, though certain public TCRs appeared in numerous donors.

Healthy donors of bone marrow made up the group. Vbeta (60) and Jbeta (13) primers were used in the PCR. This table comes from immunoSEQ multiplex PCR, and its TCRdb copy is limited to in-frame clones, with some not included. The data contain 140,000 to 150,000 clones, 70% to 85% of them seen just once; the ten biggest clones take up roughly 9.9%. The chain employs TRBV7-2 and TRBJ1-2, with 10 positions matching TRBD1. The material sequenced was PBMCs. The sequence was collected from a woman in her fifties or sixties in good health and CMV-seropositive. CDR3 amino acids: CASSLISPDRGPGYTF. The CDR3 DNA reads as TGTGCCAGCAGCTTAATCTCGCCCGACAGGGGGCCTGGCTACACCTTC.